Reported below is one T cell receptor beta chain. V shed 7 bases and J 7 bases; nucleotides not matched to a gene: 13. The CDR3 length is 15 residues. Germline V gene data show CDR1 as WSHSY and CDR2 as SAAADI. TCRdb keeps only in-frame clones here, not all; method: immunoSEQ multiplex PCR. The sample has fewer than 85,000 clones, roughly 91% seen once. The data originate from a study of blood T cell repertoires in COVID-19. At the level of the study: COVID-19 samples, acute and convalescent, were from the United States, Italy and Spain. The cDNA or gDNA used as material had been derived from T cells, B-cell-depleted T cells, or PBMCs.

V gene TRBV10-2 combines with J gene TRBJ1-2; TRBD1 matches at 9 bases. The TCR comes from a woman between 50 and 59 years old in a cohort sampled during active COVID-19. The sequenced sample consisted of peripheral blood. The CDR3 spells CASISQGAEGVGYTF. The CDR3 DNA is TGCGCCAGCATATCACAGGGGGCGGAGGGAGTTGGCTACACCTTC.